This is a list of T cell receptor beta chains from one sample in a study of blood T cells in healthy people across ages. TCRdb re-called the 5' RACE reads with MiXCR, one entry per CDR3 protein. The sample records approximately 810,000 distinct CDR3 sequences, around 36% being singletons. The specimen sequenced was blood. The receptors shown here come from a man aged 18 to 30 in good health. The CDR3 runs from the conserved cysteine through the conserved F or W. The D gene is left open where the match is weak. Size is omitted from some rows. Given values are once, few, many or a class for expanded clones.

D: TRBD1; V: TRBV12-5; size: once; J: TRBJ2-5; DNA: TGTGCTAGTGGTAGGGGACAGCCACCCCTGGAGACCCAGTACTTC; CDR3: CASGRGQPPLETQYF
D: .; V: TRBV29-1; size: many; J: TRBJ1-2; DNA: TGCAGCGTTGAATCCAGGGCAGAGGGCTACACCTTC; CDR3: CSVESRAEGYTF
D: .; V: TRBV4-1; size: .; J: TRBJ1-5; DNA: TGCGCCAGCAGCCAAGATCCAGGGACTTTTCAGCCCCAGCATTTT; CDR3: CASSQDPGTFQPQHF
D: .; V: TRBV6-2/TRBV6-3; size: .; J: TRBJ1-2; DNA: TGTGCCAGCAAGTTGGAGACAGGAGCTGGCTACACCTTC; CDR3: CASKLETGAGYTF
D: .; V: TRBV4-3; size: .; J: TRBJ1-2; DNA: TGCGCCAGCAGCCAGGGGGGACATCATGGCTACACCTTC; CDR3: CASSQGGHHGYTF
D: .; V: TRBV28; size: few; J: TRBJ1-3; DNA: TGTGCCAGCAGAAGGACGGGTGGAAACACCATATATTTT; CDR3: CASRRTGGNTIYF
D: .; V: TRBV5-1; size: .; J: TRBJ2-3; DNA: TGCGCCAGCAGCTTGCCCCCGGGACCCCTGGACACAGATACGCAGTATTTT; CDR3: CASSLPPGPLDTDTQYF
D: .; V: TRBV7-9; size: .; J: TRBJ2-7; DNA: TGTGCCAGCAGCTTAGGGCCATCCTACGAGCGGTACTTC; CDR3: CASSLGPSYERYF
D: .; V: TRBV6-2/TRBV6-3; size: few; J: TRBJ1-1; DNA: TGTGCCAGCACACTAGGTGGGCCTGAAGCTTTCTTT; CDR3: CASTLGGPEAFF
D: .; V: TRBV4-1; size: .; J: TRBJ2-5; DNA: TGCGCCAGCAGCCAAGAGAGGAGGGTAATCAATGAGCAGTACTTC; CDR3: CASSQERRVINEQYF
D: TRBD1; V: TRBV15; size: .; J: TRBJ1-4; DNA: TGTGCCACCGGGGACAGGGGGAAACTGTTTTTT; CDR3: CATGDRGKLFF
D: TRBD2; V: TRBV20-1; size: .; J: TRBJ2-7; DNA: TGCAGTGCTAGCGGACTAGCGGGGGCCCCCCTTTACGAGCAGTACTTC; CDR3: CSASGLAGAPLYEQYF
D: .; V: TRBV13; size: few; J: TRBJ1-4; DNA: TGTGCCAGCAGCTTTGGACAGCCTGAAAAACTGTTTTTT; CDR3: CASSFGQPEKLFF
D: .; V: TRBV13; size: .; J: TRBJ1-2; DNA: TGTGCCAGCAGCTTACTATTTCAGGGAACAAACTATGGCTACACCTTC; CDR3: CASSLLFQGTNYGYTF
D: .; V: TRBV6-2/TRBV6-3; size: .; J: TRBJ2-2; DNA: TGTGCCAGCAGACCCACAGGGATCGCGAACACCGGGGAGCTGTTTTTT; CDR3: CASRPTGIANTGELFF
D: .; V: TRBV6-6; size: .; J: TRBJ1-2; DNA: TGTGCCAGCAGTTACGTAGGGCACTATGGCTACACCTTC; CDR3: CASSYVGHYGYTF
D: TRBD1; V: TRBV6-6; size: .; J: TRBJ2-4; DNA: TGTGCCAGCAGCGCAGGGGGTCTAGCCAAAAACATTCAGTACTTC; CDR3: CASSAGGLAKNIQYF
D: TRBD1; V: TRBV11-1; size: .; J: TRBJ2-6; DNA: TGTGCCAGCAGCCTCAGGGACAGGGAAGGCTTCCTGGCCAAGACTGGGGCCAACGTCCTGACTTTC; CDR3: CASSLRDREGFLAKTGANVLTF
D: TRBD1; V: TRBV9; size: few; J: TRBJ1-1; DNA: TGTGCCAGCAGCGTAGGGACAGGGGTTTTCACTGAAGCTTTCTTT; CDR3: CASSVGTGVFTEAFF
D: .; V: TRBV25-1; size: .; J: TRBJ2-3; DNA: TGTGCCAGCAGTGAATATATGCCGGGGAACACAGATACGCAGTATTTT; CDR3: CASSEYMPGNTDTQYF
D: TRBD2; V: TRBV20-1; size: .; J: TRBJ2-3; DNA: TGCAGTGCTCCTCCGGCTAGCGGGGGGCAAAGCACAGATACGCAGTATTTT; CDR3: CSAPPASGGQSTDTQYF
D: .; V: TRBV12-3/TRBV12-4; size: .; J: TRBJ1-2; DNA: TGTGCCAGCAGGACAGGTTTTTATGGCTACACCTTC; CDR3: CASRTGFYGYTF
D: .; V: TRBV7-9; size: .; J: TRBJ1-1; DNA: TGTGCCAGCAACCGGGACATCCCCCGGGGGACTGAAGCTTTCTTT; CDR3: CASNRDIPRGTEAFF
D: .; V: TRBV6-1; size: once; J: TRBJ2-5; DNA: TGTGCCAGCACCACAGGGTTGTGGAACGTGCAGTACTTC; CDR3: CASTTGLWNVQYF
D: TRBD1; V: TRBV6-5; size: .; J: TRBJ2-7; DNA: TGTGCCAGCAGTTACTTGGGGACAGGGCTATCCTACGAGCAGTACTTC; CDR3: CASSYLGTGLSYEQYF
D: TRBD1; V: TRBV2; size: few; J: TRBJ1-2; DNA: TGTGCCAGCAGTGAAAGGGGGACAGTTAACTATGGCTACACCTTC; CDR3: CASSERGTVNYGYTF
D: .; V: TRBV7-9; size: many; J: TRBJ1-2; DNA: TGTGCCAGCAGCAACGATATCGGCCCTAACTATGGCTACACCTTC; CDR3: CASSNDIGPNYGYTF
D: TRBD1; V: TRBV7-7; size: few; J: TRBJ2-5; DNA: TGTGCTAGCAGCGGGACAGGGAACGAGGAGACCCAGTACTTC; CDR3: CASSGTGNEETQYF
D: .; V: TRBV4-2; size: few; J: TRBJ2-2; DNA: TGTGCCAGCAGCCGCCGACAGGACACCGGGGAGCTGTTTTTT; CDR3: CASSRRQDTGELFF
D: .; V: TRBV20-1; size: few; J: TRBJ2-2; DNA: TGCAGTGCTACTGTTCCGAACACCGGGGAGCTGTTTTTT; CDR3: CSATVPNTGELFF
D: TRBD1; V: TRBV7-2; size: .; J: TRBJ1-2; DNA: TGTGCCGGCAGCTCCCCAGGGACAGGAGACTGTGGCTACACCTTC; CDR3: CAGSSPGTGDCGYTF
D: .; V: TRBV12-3/TRBV12-4; size: few; J: TRBJ2-3; DNA: TGTGCCAGCTTCGAGGACAGACCCCTTAGTACGCAGTATTTT; CDR3: CASFEDRPLSTQYF
D: TRBD1; V: TRBV20-1; size: .; J: TRBJ1-5; DNA: TGCAGTGCTAGTTCCGGGACAGGAATCAGCGAGCCCCAGCATTTT; CDR3: CSASSGTGISEPQHF
D: .; V: TRBV12-3/TRBV12-4; size: few; J: TRBJ1-1; DNA: TGTGCCAGCAGTTTGAAGGGGTTCGACACTGAAGCTTTCTTT; CDR3: CASSLKGFDTEAFF
D: .; V: TRBV4-2; size: few; J: TRBJ2-7; DNA: TGTGCCAGCAGCCAAGGTCTGGGGGCAGGGATAGATTACAATGAGCAGTACTTC; CDR3: CASSQGLGAGIDYNEQYF
D: TRBD2; V: TRBV20-1; size: .; J: TRBJ2-7; DNA: TGCAGTGCCGTCCTAGCGGGGGCCTCCTACGAGCAGTACTTC; CDR3: CSAVLAGASYEQYF
D: .; V: TRBV3-1; size: many; J: TRBJ1-6; DNA: TGTGCCAGCAGCCAAGAGGCGTCGCAGTATAATTCACCCCTCCACTTT; CDR3: CASSQEASQYNSPLHF
D: TRBD2; V: TRBV5-1; size: .; J: TRBJ2-1; DNA: TGCGCCAGCAGCTTGGGTAGCGGGGGCCTCTCCTACAATGAGCAGTTCTTC; CDR3: CASSLGSGGLSYNEQFF
D: TRBD2; V: TRBV5-1; size: .; J: TRBJ2-5; DNA: TGCGCCAGCAGCCCCTCTTGGGGGGGAGAGACCCAGTACTTC; CDR3: CASSPSWGGETQYF
D: .; V: TRBV3-1; size: .; J: TRBJ1-5; DNA: TGTGCCAGCAGTCCAGGGGACATCAATCAGCCCCAGCATTTT; CDR3: CASSPGDINQPQHF
D: .; V: TRBV20-1; size: few; J: TRBJ1-5; DNA: TGCAGTGCTCACCCGGGGCCCAATCAGCCCCAGCATTTT; CDR3: CSAHPGPNQPQHF
D: TRBD1; V: TRBV10-3; size: .; J: TRBJ1-1; DNA: TGTGCCATCAGTGAGTACCTGGGACAGTCCATGAACACTGAAGCTTTCTTT; CDR3: CAISEYLGQSMNTEAFF
D: .; V: TRBV7-2; size: few; J: TRBJ2-2; DNA: TGTGCCAGCAGCTTGACTCATTCGGGGAGCACCGGGGAGCTGTTTTTT; CDR3: CASSLTHSGSTGELFF
D: .; V: TRBV2; size: .; J: TRBJ1-1; DNA: TGTGCCACTCAGATGAACACTGAAGCTTTCTTT; CDR3: CATQMNTEAFF
D: .; V: TRBV30; size: .; J: TRBJ1-1; DNA: TGTGCCTGGGGGAAGGACCGGAACACTGAAGCTTTCTTT; CDR3: CAWGKDRNTEAFF
D: TRBD1; V: TRBV25-1; size: .; J: TRBJ2-6; DNA: TGTGCCAGCAGTGGACAGGGGGATGGGGCCAACGTCCTGACTTTC; CDR3: CASSGQGDGANVLTF
D: TRBD1; V: TRBV5-1; size: .; J: TRBJ1-1; DNA: TGCGCCAGCAGCTGGGGACAGGATTACACTGAAGCTTTCTTT; CDR3: CASSWGQDYTEAFF
D: .; V: TRBV5-6; size: .; J: TRBJ2-5; DNA: TGTGCCAGCAGCTTTGAGGGGGGGGGTCAAGAGACCCAGTACTTC; CDR3: CASSFEGGGQETQYF
D: TRBD1; V: TRBV4-2; size: .; J: TRBJ2-7; DNA: TGTGCCAGCAGCCATGTATGGACAGGGTCGGGTAATGAGCAGTACTTC; CDR3: CASSHVWTGSGNEQYF
D: TRBD1; V: TRBV5-1; size: few; J: TRBJ1-2; DNA: TGCGCCAGCAGCTTGACCGGGACAGGTCCGGATGGCTACACCTTC; CDR3: CASSLTGTGPDGYTF
D: TRBD2; V: TRBV28; size: few; J: TRBJ2-1; DNA: TGTGCCAGCAGTTTAGAATTCTCTTCGGCGGGGGGCCTTCTCGAGCAGTTCTTC; CDR3: CASSLEFSSAGGLLEQFF
D: .; V: TRBV27; size: .; J: TRBJ1-4; DNA: TGTGCCAGCAGTTTTGTCACGGGCAGCACAGATGAAAAACTGTTTTTT; CDR3: CASSFVTGSTDEKLFF
D: .; V: TRBV13; size: .; J: TRBJ2-2; DNA: TGTGCCAACAGCTTCGGAGGACCCGGGGAGCTGTTTTTT; CDR3: CANSFGGPGELFF
D: .; V: TRBV14; size: .; J: TRBJ1-2; DNA: TGTGCCAGCAGCCGAGATAAGGGAGATGGCTACACCTTC; CDR3: CASSRDKGDGYTF